The 9 T cell receptor beta chains below come from one sample, sequenced in a study of beta chain features in type 1 diabetes. Sequenced material consisted of expressed TCRB transcripts (all of the isolated RNA was reverse transcribed). Profiled with immunoSEQ multiplex PCR; TCRdb holds only in-frame clones, not every one. The sample gives 450,000 to 550,000 clones, approximately 28% of which show up once; roughly 0.066% is in the top ten. Sequencing input: naive CD4+ T cells from blood. The receptors stem from a young man in good health.

The CDR3 protein is CAISDWMSYTGELFF. In DNA form, the CDR3 reads TGTGCCATCAGTGATTGGATGAGTTACACCGGGGAGCTGTTTTTT. V is TRBV10-3 and J is TRBJ2-2; D is unresolved. The CDR3 loop spans 15 amino acids. V dropped 3 bases and J dropped 3 bases, with 11 bases sitting between them. CDR1 is ENHRY and CDR2 is SYGVKD in the germline V gene.

The chain combines TRBV7-8 with TRBJ2-7; TRBD2 aligns across 10 bases. This CDR3 is built from 15 residues. Germline CDR1 reads SGHVS; CDR2 reads FQNEAQ. Trimming at V came to 0 bases and at J to 2 bases, leaving 1 base not matched to a gene. CDR3 coding DNA: TGTGCCAGCAGCTTAGCAACTAGCGGGACCTACGAGCAGTACTTC. Translated: CASSLATSGTYEQYF.

A remark on this clone: The same CDR3 is also encoded by other DNA sequences in this sample. The V gene is TRBV7-9, the J gene TRBJ1-1, with a possible D match to TRBD1 (5 bases). Germline V gene sequence: CDR1 SEHNR, CDR2 FQNEAQ (reference sequence). The length of the CDR3 is 14 residues. With 5 bases removed from V and 0 bases from J, the gap between germline ends came to 10 bases. CDR3 in DNA: TGTGCCAGCAGCCCGGGGACGGTGAACACTGAAGCTTTCTTT. This encodes CASSPGTVNTEAFF.

The J gene is TRBJ2-7, the V gene TRBV27; 7 bases are a match to TRBD1. This CDR3 region has 13 residues. Germline V gene data show CDR1 as MNHEY and CDR2 as SMNVEV (reference sequence). J gave up 6 bases and V 4 bases, and 6 bases lay outside the gene matches. The CDR3 region has the DNA TGTGCCAGCAGTTCAAGACAGGGAAGCGAGCAGTACTTC. It is translated as CASSSRQGSEQYF.

A few counts support this clone. The chain is built from TRBV6-5 and TRBJ2-3; 7 nucleotides line up with TRBD2. This CDR3 spans 11 amino acids. Germline trimming cut 8 bases from V and 9 bases from J; bases unmatched to any gene: 5. Germline values: CDR1 MNHEY, CDR2 SVGAGI. This chain's CDR3 is CASQQRGTQYF. CDR3 DNA sequence: TGTGCCAGCCAACAGCGGGGAACGCAGTATTTT.

This clone has just a few counts. The chain couples TRBV15 to TRBJ2-7; 8 positions match TRBD2. This CDR3 is built from 16 residues. J gave up 3 bases and V 5 bases, and 12 bases lay outside the gene matches. CDR1 is LNHNV, CDR2 YYDKDF, per germline (reference sequence). The CDR3 DNA is TGTGCCACCAGCGCCCTGGAAGCGGGAGCGGGCTACGAGCAGTACTTC. Protein product: CATSALEAGAGYEQYF.

This clone was seen a handful of times. The chain links TRBV4-1 to TRBJ2-6; no reliable D call. V lost 2 bases, J lost 0 bases, and 8 bases lay in between. The germline V gene encodes CDR1 MGHRA and CDR2 YSYEKL. The CDR3 loop spans 16 amino acids. CDR3 region: CASSQQPLSGANVLTF. CDR3 nucleotide sequence: TGCGCCAGCAGCCAACAACCACTCTCTGGGGCCAACGTCCTGACTTTC.

This clone was seen a handful of times. The chain couples TRBV11-2 to TRBJ1-4; D is ambiguous. V dropped 6 bases and J dropped 15 bases, with 14 bases sitting between them. The CDR3 loop spans 11 amino acids. Per germline, CDR1 SGHAT and CDR2 FQNNGV. DNA for the CDR3: TGTGCCAGCAGAGACACCCTGGCGGTGTTTTTT. Its protein product is CASRDTLAVFF.

V is TRBV25-1 and J is TRBJ2-7, with 8 bases that match TRBD2. The CDR3 spans 16 residues. J lost 0 bases, V lost 2 bases, and 6 bases had no gene match. Germline CDR1 is MGHDK and CDR2 is SYGVNS. CDR3 DNA: TGTGCCAGCAGTGAAAGGTCCGGGAGGGACTCCTACGAGCAGTACTTC. This translates into CASSERSGRDSYEQYF.